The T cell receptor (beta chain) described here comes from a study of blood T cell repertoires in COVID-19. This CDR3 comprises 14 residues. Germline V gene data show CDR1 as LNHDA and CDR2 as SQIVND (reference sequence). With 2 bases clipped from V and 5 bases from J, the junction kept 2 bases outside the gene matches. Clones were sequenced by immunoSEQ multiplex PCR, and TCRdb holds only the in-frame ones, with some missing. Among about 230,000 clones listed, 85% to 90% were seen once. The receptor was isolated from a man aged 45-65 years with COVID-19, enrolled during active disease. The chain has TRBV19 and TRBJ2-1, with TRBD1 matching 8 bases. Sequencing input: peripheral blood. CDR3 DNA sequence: TGTGCCAGTAGTATATGGACAGGGAACAATGAGCAGTTCTTC. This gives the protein CASSIWTGNNEQFF.